Each of the 21 T cell receptor beta chains below was sequenced from the same sample in a study of cytomegalovirus exposure and HLA in healthy donors. 13 Jbeta primers and 60 Vbeta primers were used for the PCR. Repertoires were generated with immunoSEQ multiplex PCR, while TCRdb's copy carries only in-frame clones and drops some. The sample holds about 150,000 clones, roughly 79% seen once. The sample consisted of PBMCs. Source of these receptors: a man in his forties or fifties in good health and CMV-seronegative.

The CDR3 coding sequence is TGTGCCAGCAGCGGGGGAGGGCAGGCTGGGGCCAACGTCCTGACTTTC. Its protein product is CASSGGGQAGANVLTF. The rearrangement links TRBV28 to TRBJ2-6, with TRBD2 identical over 7 bases. V lost 6 bases and J lost 2; bases outside the gene matches: 7. Looked up from germline, CDR1 is MDHEN and CDR2 is SYDVKM. The CDR3 has 16 amino acids.

The chain's CDR3 is CSVVRQGAFNYGYTF. DNA of the CDR3: TGCAGCGTGGTGAGACAGGGGGCTTTTAACTATGGCTACACCTTC. The chain links TRBV29-1 to TRBJ1-2; 10 nucleotides match TRBD1. This CDR3 region has 15 residues. With 6 bases clipped from V and 1 base from J, the junction kept 8 bases outside the gene matches. The germline gives CDR1 SQVTM, CDR2 ANQGSEA. Full variable domain (missing parts from reference TRBV29-1 and TRBJ1-2): SAVISQKPSRDICQRGTSLTIQCQVDSQVTMMFWYRQQPGQSLTLIATANQGSEATYESGFVIDKFPISRPNLTFSTLTVSNMSPEDSSIYLCSVVRQGAFNYGYTFGSGTRLTVV.

The V call is TRBV4-1, the J call TRBJ2-3; weak D call: TRBD1 (6 bases). V shed 1 base and J shed 9 bases, with 26 bases lying between them. CDR3 length: 18 amino acids. Looked up from germline, CDR1 is MGHRA and CDR2 is YSYEKL. In nucleotides, the CDR3 is TGCGCCAGCAGCCAAGGGTACGGTGGCGAGCGCCGAGGGGGAACGCAGTATTTT. Its protein product is CASSQGYGGERRGGTQYF.

The chain is built from TRBV5-6 and TRBJ2-7, with 12 positions matching TRBD2. The CDR3 contains 17 residues. V lost 1 base to trimming and J lost 4 bases; unmatched junction nucleotides: 9. CDR1 and CDR2 (germline): SGHDT, YYEEEE. The CDR3, as DNA: TGTGCCAGCAGCTTGAGGCCTAGCGGGAGGGCCCGGTACGAGCAGTACGTC. As protein: CASSLRPSGRARYEQYV.

This rearrangement joins TRBV6-4 to TRBJ2-7, with TRBD1 identical over 7 bases. The trim removed 6 bases at V and 7 bases at J, leaving 9 bases unmatched. The germline gives CDR1 MRHNA, CDR2 SNTAGT. The CDR3 has 13 residues. This chain's CDR3 is CASRMRQGEEQYV. The CDR3 nucleotides read TGTGCCAGCAGAATGAGACAGGGCGAGGAGCAGTACGTC.

This clone has just a few counts. The chain combines TRBV5-1 with TRBJ2-1; 10 bases are shared with TRBD2. Germline V CDR1 and CDR2: SGHRS, YFSETQ. CDR3 length: 15 residues. V lost 5 bases and J lost 10; bases outside the gene matches: 12. The CDR3 bases are TGCGCCAGCAGTTACGCTAGCGGGGGCTCCGGCGAGCAGTTCTTC. It yields the protein CASSYASGGSGEQFF.

The rearrangement uses TRBV29-1 and TRBJ1-1; no reliable D call. The CDR3 covers 14 residues. Germline CDR1 and CDR2: SQVTM and ANQGSEA. Trimming left V 0 bases short and J 1 base short, with 9 bases between. This chain's CDR3 is CSVEDHSGNTEAFF. The CDR3 coding sequence is TGCAGCGTTGAAGATCATAGTGGGAACACTGAAGCTTTCTTT.

The J gene is TRBJ1-2, the V gene TRBV19, with TRBD1 matching 9 bases. Germline loops: CDR1 LNHDA, CDR2 SQIVND (reference sequence). The J segment lost 4 bases and the V segment lost 6 bases, leaving 3 bases of the junction unmatched. CDR3 size: 13 residues. In nucleotides, the CDR3 is TGTGCCAGTAGCTTGGACAGGGGCTATGGCTACACCTTC. It codes for CASSLDRGYGYTF. The full variable domain, completed using reference TRBV19 and TRBJ1-2, is DGGITQSPKYLFRKEGQNVTLSCEQNLNHDAMYWYRQDPGQGLRLIYYSQIVNDFQKGDIAEGYSVSREKKESFPLTVTSAQKNPTAFYLCASSLDRGYGYTFGSGTRLTVV.

V usage is TRBV7-6 and J usage is TRBJ2-2; D is perhaps TRBD1 (6 bases). This CDR3 contains 18 residues. The V end was cut by 1 base, the J end by 4 bases, with 19 bases between. Germline-derived CDR1 and CDR2 are SGHVS and FNYEAQ. For the CDR3, the DNA is TGTGCCAGCAGCTTAGTTGCAGGGGCCGGTCAGAGCACCGGGGAGCTGTTTTTT. Translated, it gives CASSLVAGAGQSTGELFF.

This chain joins TRBV6-5 and TRBJ2-7; tentative D call: TRBD1 (6 bases). The CDR3 covers 14 residues. The germline V gene encodes CDR1 MNHEY and CDR2 SVGAGI. Trimming cost V 6 bases and J 6 bases, with 18 bases left between them. Here the CDR3 reads CASSPGGLGLEQYF. The DNA for the CDR3 is TGTGCCAGCAGCCCTGGGGGCCTGGGCCTCGAGCAGTACTTC.

This clone was recorded once. The V gene is TRBV2, the J gene TRBJ2-3; D remains unclear. Trimming removed 3 bases from V and 4 bases from J, with 11 bases in between. The germline CDR1 and CDR2 sequences are SNHLY and FYNNEI. The CDR3 runs 14 residues. CDR3 region: CASSDRMNPDTQYF. The CDR3 region has the DNA TGTGCCAGCAGTGACAGGATGAACCCAGATACGCAGTATTTT.

With respect to this clone: One end of the junction is discordant with germline, which a read error may explain. The chain has TRBV2 and TRBJ2-2; D might be TRBD2 (6 bases). The CDR3 has 14 amino acids. Germline CDR1 SNHLY, CDR2 FYNNEI. This chain's CDR3 is CASSYLANTGELFF. The CDR3 region has the DNA TGTGCCAGCAGCTACCTAGCGAATACCGGGGAGCTGTTTTTT.

The rearrangement joins TRBV5-6 to TRBJ2-3; perhaps TRBD1 as D (6 bases). V shed 4 bases and J shed 0 bases, with 18 bases lying between them. Germline assignment: CDR1 SGHDT and CDR2 YYEEEE. The CDR3 consists of 17 residues. The DNA for the CDR3 is TGTGCCAGCAGCGGATGGGTTAGAGGGGGAAGCACAGATACGCAGTATTTT. The encoded protein is CASSGWVRGGSTDTQYF. Using reference TRBV5-6 and TRBJ2-3 for the parts outside the CDR3, the full variable domain is DAGVTQSPTHLIKTRGQQVTLRCSPKSGHDTVSWYQQALGQGPQFIFQYYEEEERQRGNFPDRFSGHQFPNYSSELNVNALLLGDSALYLCASSGWVRGGSTDTQYFGPGTRLTVL.

This chain uses TRBV11-2 with TRBJ2-3; 7 bases line up with TRBD2. With 3 bases clipped from V and 5 bases from J, the junction kept 5 bases outside the gene matches. The germline gives CDR1 SGHAT, CDR2 FQNNGV. The CDR3 is 14 amino acids. The CDR3 nucleotides read TGTGCCAGCAGCTTCGCGGGAGCCGAAGATACGCAGTATTTT. Amino acids: CASSFAGAEDTQYF.

This rearrangement joins TRBV9 to TRBJ2-5; D is uncertain. Between the trimmed V and J ends, which lost 0 bases and 5 bases, there was a span of 14 bases. This CDR3 contains 15 residues. The germline V gene has CDR1 SGDLS and CDR2 YYNGEE. CDR3 nucleotide sequence: TGTGCCAGCAGCGTAGGGTCACGCACCCAGGAGACCCAGTACTTC. This translates into CASSVGSRTQETQYF.

The chain employs TRBV5-6 and TRBJ2-7, with TRBD2 matching over 11 bases. The CDR3 runs 14 residues. Germline V gene sequence: CDR1 SGHDT, CDR2 YYEEEE. The J segment lost 3 bases and the V segment lost 5 bases, leaving 4 bases of the junction unmatched. This CDR3 reads CASSSGLADYEQYV. The DNA of the CDR3 is TGTGCCAGCAGTTCGGGACTAGCGGACTACGAGCAGTACGTC.

In this sample, this clone turned up once. The gene calls are TRBV7-2 and TRBJ2-5, with TRBD2 matching over 9 bases. CDR3 length: 14 residues. Germline values: CDR1 SGHTA, CDR2 FQGNSA. V was clipped by 6 bases and J by 4 bases; unmatched bases: 6. The CDR3 is CASSPLAGRETQYF. The CDR3 DNA reads as TGTGCCAGCAGTCCCCTAGCGGGAAGAGAGACCCAGTACTTC.

V is TRBV30 and J is TRBJ2-5; D gene unclear. The CDR3 covers 13 residues. The V gene's germline CDR1 is GTSNPN and CDR2 SVGIG (reference sequence). The V end lost 4 bases, the J end lost 1 base, and 10 bases lay between the germline ends. In DNA, the CDR3 is TGTGCCTGGAACAAAGATTTCCAAGAGACCCAGTACTTC. Residues: CAWNKDFQETQYF.

The chain employs TRBV5-1 and TRBJ2-1; possibly TRBD1 for D (6 bases). The V end lost 4 bases, the J end lost 4 bases, and 12 bases lay between the germline ends. This CDR3 has 14 residues. CDR1 and CDR2 (germline): SGHRS, YFSETQ. The CDR3, as DNA: TGCGCCAGCAGCCCCGGGACAAGGTACAATGAGCAGTTCTTC. It yields the protein CASSPGTRYNEQFF.

This chain links TRBV14 with TRBJ1-2; D ambiguous. Trimming removed 2 bases at V and 4 bases at J, with 5 bases between. Per the germline V gene, CDR1 is SGHDN and CDR2 is FVKESK. There are 12 residues in the CDR3. CDR3 sequence reads: CASSQNTYGYTF. The CDR3 DNA reads as TGTGCCAGCAGCCAAAACACCTATGGCTACACCTTC.

A single count supports this clone. This sequence joins TRBV27 and TRBJ2-7, with 8 nucleotides matching TRBD2. J gave up 1 base and V 6 bases, and 5 bases lay outside the gene matches. CDR1 MNHEY and CDR2 SMNVEV come from the germline V gene (reference sequence). The CDR3 has 14 amino acids. This CDR3 reads CASREGGRSYEQYF. The DNA of the CDR3 is TGTGCCAGCAGGGAAGGCGGGAGGTCCTACGAGCAGTACTTC.